Listed here are 26 T cell receptor beta chains from one sample, sequenced in a study of blood T cell repertoires in COVID-19 (dated by TCRdb to the early 2020s). The library was obtained by the immunoSEQ multiplex PCR assay. What TCRdb holds here is the immuneACCESS table cut down to in-frame rearrangements. Part of the clones is not present; checked against another copy, under half of the missing clones reflect an unresolved V gene, and the others are unexplained. For this sample the table gives under 150,000 clones, of which approximately 80% were detected only once. 1.9% of the sample is held by the ten biggest clonotypes. Material for sequencing was peripheral blood. The receptors come from a man aged 65-85 years with acute or convalescent COVID-19.

The chain recombines TRBV19 with TRBJ2-3, with D perhaps matching TRBD1 (5 bases). V dropped 3 bases and J dropped 2 bases, with 12 bases sitting between them. The germline V gene has CDR1 LNHDA and CDR2 SQIVND (reference sequence). The CDR3 totals 15 residues. For the CDR3, the DNA is TGTGCCAGTAGTATCCCCCGACAGCACACAGATACGCAGTATTTT. It is translated as CASSIPRQHTDTQYF.

V and J are TRBV10-1 and TRBJ2-1; a weak D match, TRBD1 (7 bases). Trimming stripped 3 bases from V and 4 bases from J, with 16 bases between. Per the germline V gene, CDR1 is WNHNN and CDR2 is SYGVQD (reference sequence). The CDR3 has 16 amino acids. The CDR3: CASSDRQGGMYNEQFF. The CDR3 coding sequence is TGCGCCAGCAGTGACCGACAGGGAGGAATGTACAATGAGCAGTTCTTC.

The chain has TRBV30 and TRBJ1-2, with TRBD1 matching over 11 bases. Trimming took 2 bases from V and 3 from J; bases not matched to a gene: 5. This CDR3 is built from 15 residues. Germline V gives CDR1 GTSNPN, CDR2 SVGIG (reference sequence). CDR3 DNA: TGTGCCTGGAGTCGTCGGACAGGGGGCTACTATGGCTACACCTTC. Amino acids: CAWSRRTGGYYGYTF.

This clone was recorded only once. The V gene is TRBV6-5, the J gene TRBJ1-5, with D tentatively TRBD1 (5 bases). Germline V lookup: CDR1 MNHEY, CDR2 SVGAGI. Trimming shortened V by 6 bases and J by 7 bases, and 13 bases separated the two germline ends. CDR3 size: 13 residues. The DNA of the CDR3 is TGTGCCAGCAGCCCCGGACACTCACAGCCCCAGCATTTT. Translated, it gives CASSPGHSQPQHF.

The chain recombines TRBV2 with TRBJ2-7; D remains unclear. Trimming removed 6 bases at V and 5 bases at J, with 11 bases between. This CDR3 comprises 12 residues. Germline V gene data show CDR1 as SNHLY and CDR2 as FYNNEI. CDR3 amino acids: CASSQVSDEQYF. The CDR3 nucleotides are TGTGCCAGCAGCCAAGTGAGCGACGAGCAGTACTTC.

A few counts support this clone. The rearrangement joins TRBV5-5 to TRBJ1-5; D is undetermined. Trimming shortened V by 3 bases and J by 0 bases, and 22 bases separated the two germline ends. CDR1 SGHKS and CDR2 YYEKEE come from the germline V gene (reference sequence). The CDR3 spans 19 residues. The CDR3 nucleotides are TGTGCCAGCAGCTACAAACTACAATTAAGGAACTATAGCAATCAGCCCCAGCATTTT. This translates into CASSYKLQLRNYSNQPQHF.

V and J are TRBV6-4 and TRBJ1-2, with a possible D match to TRBD1 (6 bases). This CDR3 is built from 13 residues. Germline lookup yields CDR1 MRHNA and CDR2 SNTAGT. The ends were cut back, 3 bases at V and 6 bases at J, with 11 bases in the middle. This CDR3 reads CASSESAGDGYTF. Written as DNA, the CDR3 is TGTGCCAGCAGTGAATCGGCAGGGGATGGCTACACCTTC.

The chain links TRBV18 to TRBJ2-2, with 8 bases fitting TRBD1. V was clipped by 3 bases and J by 4 bases; unmatched bases: 10. Germline CDR1 is KGHSH and CDR2 is LQKENI. The CDR3 totals 17 residues. The CDR3 sequence: CASSPGTGPAGTGELFF. The CDR3 DNA follows: TGTGCCAGCTCACCGGGGACAGGCCCGGCGGGCACCGGGGAGCTGTTTTTT.

The sample holds a few counts of this clone. The chain couples TRBV19 to TRBJ2-1; D unclear. This CDR3 spans 13 amino acids. V lost 1 base to trimming and J lost 9 bases, with 10 bases between them. Germline CDR1 is LNHDA and CDR2 is SQIVND (reference sequence). The CDR3 nucleotides read TGTGCCAGTAGTATAGGCAGGTTTGGTGAGCAGTTCTTC. Its protein product is CASSIGRFGEQFF.

V is TRBV3-1 (or the pseudogene TRBV3-2) and J is TRBJ2-1, with D perhaps matching TRBD1 (5 bases). V lost 0 bases and J lost 4, with 10 bases in between. From germline, CDR1 is LGHDT and CDR2 YNNKEL (reference sequence). This CDR3 has 15 residues. The CDR3 sequence: CASSQDRAGYNEQFF. DNA for the CDR3: TGTGCCAGCAGCCAAGACAGGGCAGGGTACAATGAGCAGTTCTTC.

CDR3 residues: CASSHGTGLYEQYF. CDR3 bases: TGTGCCAGCTCTCACGGGACAGGGTTATACGAGCAGTACTTC. The chain joins TRBV27 to TRBJ2-7; TRBD1 aligns across 9 bases. V shed 8 bases and J 4 bases; nucleotides not matched to a gene: 9. Germline V gives CDR1 MNHEY, CDR2 SMNVEV (reference sequence). The length of the CDR3 is 14 residues.

The sample holds many counts of this clone. The chain links TRBV28 to TRBJ1-2; TRBD1 might be the D (5 bases). Germline V CDR1 and CDR2: MDHEN, SYDVKM. This CDR3 is 15 amino acids long. V lost 4 bases and J 0 bases, leaving 12 bases between the germline ends. The CDR3 region is CASSSGGGTNYGYTF. Written as DNA, the CDR3 is TGTGCCAGCAGTTCGGGGGGAGGGACTAACTATGGCTACACCTTC.

The genes are TRBV19 and TRBJ1-1; 7 bases align to TRBD1. The CDR3 runs to 13 residues. CDR1 is LNHDA and CDR2 is SQIVND in the germline V gene (reference sequence). Germline trimming cut 5 bases from V and 5 bases from J; bases unmatched to any gene: 5. The CDR3 spells CASSRQGETEAFF. The DNA for the CDR3 is TGTGCCAGTAGTCGACAGGGCGAAACTGAAGCTTTCTTT.

The V call is TRBV3-1 (or the pseudogene TRBV3-2), the J call TRBJ1-3; 8 bases align to TRBD1. Germline V gene sequence: CDR1 LGHDT, CDR2 YNNKEL (reference sequence). The CDR3 covers 16 residues. V dropped 1 base and J dropped 3; count of bases not matched to a gene: 5. CDR3 sequence: CASSQAMTGVGNTIYF. CDR3 nucleotides: TGTGCCAGCAGCCAAGCGATGACAGGGGTTGGAAACACCATATATTTT.

The V call is TRBV11-3, the J call TRBJ1-1, with 9 bases aligning to TRBD1. The V gene's germline CDR1 is SGHNT and CDR2 YENEEA. The CDR3 spans 14 residues. V shed 5 bases and J 2 bases; nucleotides not matched to a gene: 3. The CDR3 nucleotides are TGTGCCAGCAGCGCGGGACAGGGAAACACTGAAGCTTTCTTT. The encoded protein is CASSAGQGNTEAFF.

As to this clone: Other DNA sequences in the sample encode the same CDR3. The chain carries TRBV20-1 and TRBJ1-2, with a weak D call TRBD1 (5 bases). This CDR3 region has 11 residues. Germline V gene data show CDR1 as DFQATT and CDR2 as SNEGSKA (reference sequence). Trimming removed 6 bases at V and 5 bases at J, with 10 bases between. The CDR3 loop reads CSAGEPYGYTF. The CDR3 coding sequence is TGCAGTGCAGGGGAACCATATGGCTACACCTTC.

V is TRBV7-2 and J is TRBJ1-2; D perhaps matches TRBD1 (5 bases). V was clipped by 2 bases and J by 5 bases, with 15 bases between them. CDR3 length: 15 amino acids. Germline V gives CDR1 SGHTA, CDR2 FQGNSA. CDR3 coding DNA: TGTGCCAGCAGCTTAAGGCAGGGAAGGGAATATGGCTACACCTTC. Amino acid sequence: CASSLRQGREYGYTF.

This chain's CDR3 is CASSSPAGTVNADTEAFF. In DNA form, the CDR3 reads TGTGCCAGCAGTTCGCCAGCCGGGACAGTAAACGCGGACACTGAAGCTTTCTTT. The rearrangement joins TRBV28 to TRBJ1-1; the match to TRBD1 covers 7 bases. After removal of 4 bases from V and 3 bases from J, the junction contained 17 bases not matched to a gene. In germline, CDR1 is MDHEN, CDR2 SYDVKM. The CDR3 contains 18 residues.

This chain connects TRBV18 to TRBJ1-1, with 12 nucleotides matching TRBD1. Per germline, CDR1 KGHSH and CDR2 LQKENI. The J segment lost 10 bases and the V segment lost 2 bases, leaving 2 bases of the junction unmatched. The CDR3 length is 13 residues. For the CDR3, the DNA is TGTGCCAGCTCACCAGGGACAGGGGGCCGAGCTTTCTTT. It yields the protein CASSPGTGGRAFF.

V and J are TRBV24-1 and TRBJ2-3, with D possibly TRBD1 on 5 matching bases. CDR1 is KGHDR, CDR2 SFDVKD, per germline. The CDR3 consists of 14 residues. The ends were cut back, 1 base at V and 3 bases at J, with 7 bases in the middle. The CDR3 sequence: CATSDFQGTDTQYF. In nucleotides, the CDR3 is TGTGCCACCAGTGATTTCCAGGGAACAGATACGCAGTATTTT.

The chain joins TRBV5-5 to TRBJ2-1; TRBD1 matches at 7 bases. The CDR3 is 16 amino acids. V shed 1 base, J shed 0 bases, and the junction held 4 bases outside the gene matches. The germline CDR1 and CDR2 sequences are SGHKS and YYEKEE (reference sequence). The CDR3 sequence is CASSLKGAGSYNEQFF. The CDR3 nucleotides are TGTGCCAGCAGCTTGAAGGGGGCGGGCTCCTACAATGAGCAGTTCTTC.

The count of this clone is one. The chain recombines TRBV7-9 with TRBJ2-7; D remains unclear. The CDR3 consists of 13 residues. V was pared by 0 bases and J by 0 bases, with 3 bases between. Looked up from germline, CDR1 is SEHNR and CDR2 is FQNEAQ (reference sequence). CDR3 residues: CASSLASSYEQYF. For the CDR3, the DNA is TGTGCCAGCAGCTTAGCCAGCTCCTACGAGCAGTACTTC. Together with reference TRBV7-9 and TRBJ2-7, the CDR3 gives the full variable domain: DTGVSQNPRHKITKRGQNVTFRCDPISEHNRLYWYRQTLGQGPEFLTYFQNEAQLEKSRLLSDRFSAERPKGSFSTLEIQRTEQGDSAMYLCASSLASSYEQYFGPGTRLTVT.

The rearrangement joins TRBV2 to TRBJ1-2; 9 nucleotides match TRBD1. This CDR3 region has 15 residues. Trimming removed 4 bases from V and 2 bases from J; junction bases left unmatched: 5. Germline loops: CDR1 SNHLY, CDR2 FYNNEI. CDR3 bases: TGTGCCAGCAGTGGGGGACAGGGTTCAAACTATGGCTACACCTTC. Its translation: CASSGGQGSNYGYTF.

The rearrangement joins TRBV7-2 to TRBJ1-6, with D possibly matching TRBD1 (5 bases). V lost 0 bases and J lost 0, with 15 bases in between. CDR3 length: 19 amino acids. The V gene's germline CDR1 is SGHTA and CDR2 FQGNSA. CDR3 loop: CASSLAWRGKSSYNSPLHF. The CDR3 nucleotides read TGTGCCAGCAGCTTAGCGTGGAGGGGAAAGAGCTCCTATAATTCACCCCTCCACTTT.

This chain uses TRBV7-9 with TRBJ1-1; 7 bases are shared with TRBD1. The junction had 8 bases not matched to a gene; V was cut back by 5 bases and J by 2 bases. Germline V gene sequence: CDR1 SEHNR, CDR2 FQNEAQ (reference sequence). The CDR3 covers 15 residues. The CDR3 DNA sequence: TGTGCCAGCAGCCCATGGACAGGAAAAAACACTGAAGCTTTCTTT. Its translation: CASSPWTGKNTEAFF.

The V and J genes are TRBV14 and TRBJ2-7; TRBD2 aligns across 9 bases. This CDR3 region has 15 residues. CDR1 and CDR2 (germline): SGHDN, FVKESK. V gave up 1 base and J gave up 5 bases; unmatched junction bases: 6. The CDR3 DNA follows: TGTGCCAGCAGCCAAGGTAGCGGGGGTAGTCACGAGCAGTACTTC. This codes for CASSQGSGGSHEQYF. The whole variable domain, filled in from reference TRBV14 and TRBJ2-7, reads EAGVTQFPSHSVIEKGQTVTLRCDPISGHDNLYWYRRVMGKEIKFLLHFVKESKQDESGMPNNRFLAERTGGTYSTLKVQPAELEDSGVYFCASSQGSGGSHEQYFGPGTRLTVT.